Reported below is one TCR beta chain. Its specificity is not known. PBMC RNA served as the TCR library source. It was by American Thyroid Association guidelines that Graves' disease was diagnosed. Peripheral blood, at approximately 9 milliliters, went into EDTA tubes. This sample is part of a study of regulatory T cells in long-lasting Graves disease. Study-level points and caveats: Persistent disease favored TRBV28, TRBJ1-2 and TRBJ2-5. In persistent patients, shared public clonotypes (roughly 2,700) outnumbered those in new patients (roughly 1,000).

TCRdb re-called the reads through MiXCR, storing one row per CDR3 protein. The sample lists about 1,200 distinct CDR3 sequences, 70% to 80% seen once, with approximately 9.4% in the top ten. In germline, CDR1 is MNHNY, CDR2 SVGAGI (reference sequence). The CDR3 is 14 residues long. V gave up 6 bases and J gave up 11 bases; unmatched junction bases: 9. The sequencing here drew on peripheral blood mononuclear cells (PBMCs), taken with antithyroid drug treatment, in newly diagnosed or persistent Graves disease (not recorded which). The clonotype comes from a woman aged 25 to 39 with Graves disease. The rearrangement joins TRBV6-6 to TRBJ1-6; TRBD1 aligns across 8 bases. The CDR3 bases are TGTGCCAGCAGGGTAGACAGGGGTTGGGCACCCCTCCACTTT. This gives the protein CASRVDRGWAPLHF.